This entry concerns a single T cell receptor beta chain. This clone was seen more than once but under ten times. What this receptor recognizes is not known. Qualities for individual bases were not recorded, and no much larger clone is one base off. In the ViraFEST assay, PBMC were stimulated with viral peptide pools, and TCR sequencing was then used to find antigen-specific CD4+ T cell clonotypes based on their expansion. After more than 9 days of culture, CD4+ T cells were isolated with the EasySep CD4+ T cell isolation kit. Participants received two doses of either the BNT162b2 or the mRNA-1273 mRNA SARS-CoV-2 vaccine. Negative nucleocapsid antibody results before and after vaccination confirmed that the healthy vaccine recipients had no prior SARS-CoV-2 infection. Over 1.5 million PBMC per well were cultured with around 9.8 ug/ml peptides in IMDM containing about 5% human AB serum, roughly 10 IU/ml IL-2 and gentamicin. Half of the culture medium was replaced with fresh IL-2-containing medium on days 3 and 7. Unless noted otherwise, every peptide stimulation condition was grown in triplicate wells. Using Ficoll-Paque Plus gradient centrifugation, PBMC were separated from whole blood and then either used fresh or cryopreserved at -140C. The overlapping peptide pools covered the spike proteins of SARS-CoV-2 and of the common cold coronaviruses HCoV-NL63, HCoV-OC43 and HCoV-229E. The QIAamp micro DNA kit was used to extract genomic DNA from the cultured CD4+ T cells.

The library relied on the immunoSEQ multiplex PCR assay. TCR beta CDR3 sequencing was performed on DNA from the cultured, isolated CD4+ T cells. The published analysis was carried out like this. Non-productive TCR sequences were removed, reads were trimmed to the CDR3 region, and CDR3s of at least 7 amino acids were retained. Antigen-specific clonotypes were identified with the MANAFEST web app by comparing expansion in peptide wells against reference cultures. To count as positive, a clone had to show expansion at FDR<0.05 compared with the reference and with all other wells, an odds ratio above 5, and a frequency above 0.1% in two replicate wells. Clonotypes significantly expanded in SARS-CoV-2 spike wells and in at least one common cold coronavirus spike condition were defined as cross-reactive. Levenshtein distance calculated with the stringdist R package was used to assess CDR3 similarity, and unrooted trees were constructed with ape in R 3.6.1. The immuneACCESS repertoire file appears here via TCRdb, limited to in-frame rearrangements. These files lack a portion of the clones; in checked studies, under half of the deficit traces to unresolved V genes, and the cause of the others is not known. The DNA was the basis for D and trimming; V, J and clone size are from that table. The sample profile shows roughly 70,000 clones; roughly 80% of them were found once. Of the sample, 0.8% to 1% is held by the ten largest clones.

The germline V gene encodes CDR1 SEHNR and CDR2 FQNEAQ (reference sequence). The CDR3 spans 13 residues, from the cysteine through the phenylalanine. The CDR3 DNA has 39 bases and is translated from base 1. V is clipped by 3 bases and J by 5 bases, and the sequence between their germline boundaries is 7 bases long. This entry belongs to a study of vaccination effects on CD4 cells after COVID-19 (dated by TCRdb to 2022 to 2024). Some background on the complete study: Across the study, the median time from the second dose to post-vaccine sampling was 72 days (range 14 to 241). A total of 10 COVID-19 convalescent patients and a handful of SARS-CoV-2-naive healthy vaccine recipients were included in the full study. In the study, cultures from other donors were sequenced using the Oncomine TCR Beta short-read assay on an Illumina iSeq 100. SARS-CoV-2 spike-specific CD4+ TCR repertoires were compared before and after mRNA vaccination in COVID-19 convalescent patients and in infection-naive vaccine recipients. Results and caveats for the whole study, not just this receptor: In healthy vaccine recipients, vaccine-induced clones were almost all SARS-CoV-2 mono-reactive, with only 1 of 255 cross-reactive with common cold coronaviruses. Clones induced by infection and clones induced by vaccination both contracted markedly at late timepoints after vaccination, which fits with T cell responses waning over time. Only a small number of convalescent patients were included, and no early post-infection timepoints were available, which limited the study.

The clonotype comes from a human donor who received a COVID-19 vaccine. The sequence is built from TRBV7-9 and TRBJ1-4; the D gene cannot be named for sure. This sample comprised CD4+ T cells from PBMCs cultured with HCoV-OC43 spike peptides, obtained after COVID-19 vaccination. The cell subset or site label on this specimen signifies: HCoV-OC43 spike overlapping peptide pool stimulation. The DNA sequence is TGTGCCAGCAGCTTTGCCGGGAATGAAAAACTGTTTTTT. The encoded protein is CASSFAGNEKLFF. With the portions outside the CDR3 filled from the reference TRBV7-9 and TRBJ1-4 genes, the complete variable region becomes DTGVSQNPRHKITKRGQNVTFRCDPISEHNRLYWYRQTLGQGPEFLTYFQNEAQLEKSRLLSDRFSAERPKGSFSTLEIQRTEQGDSAMYLCASSFAGNEKLFFGSGTQLSVL.